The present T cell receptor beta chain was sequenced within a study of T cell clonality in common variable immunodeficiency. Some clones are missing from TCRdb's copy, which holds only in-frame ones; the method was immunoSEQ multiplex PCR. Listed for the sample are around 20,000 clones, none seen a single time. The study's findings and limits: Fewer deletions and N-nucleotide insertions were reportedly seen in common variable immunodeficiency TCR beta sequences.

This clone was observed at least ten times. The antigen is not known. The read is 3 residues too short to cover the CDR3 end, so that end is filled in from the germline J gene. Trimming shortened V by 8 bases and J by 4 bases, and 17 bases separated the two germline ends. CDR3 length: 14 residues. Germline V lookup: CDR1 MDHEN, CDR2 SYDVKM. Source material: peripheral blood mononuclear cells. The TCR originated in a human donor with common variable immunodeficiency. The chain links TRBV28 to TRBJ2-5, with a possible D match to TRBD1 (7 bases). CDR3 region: CASRRGPSTETQYF. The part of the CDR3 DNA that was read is TGTGCCAGCCGGAGGGGGCCATCGACAGAGACC.